The 27 T cell receptor beta chains reported below all come from one sample, sequenced in a study of cytomegalovirus exposure and HLA in healthy donors. Vbeta (60) and Jbeta (13) primers were used in the PCR. Clones were sequenced by immunoSEQ multiplex PCR, and TCRdb holds only the in-frame ones, with some missing. Its listing shows roughly 84,000 clones. Sequenced sample: PBMCs. These receptors were taken from a middle-aged man in good health and CMV-seronegative.

The chain carries TRBV2 and TRBJ2-7, with D possibly matching TRBD2 (5 bases). Trimming stripped 3 bases from V and 9 bases from J, with 18 bases between. This CDR3 spans 14 amino acids. Germline V gene lookup returns CDR1 SNHLY and CDR2 FYNNEI. In DNA, the CDR3 is TGTGCCAGCAGTGATAGTTCACAGAGGGAGTTGCAGTACTTC. It encodes CASSDSSQRELQYF.

J is TRBJ1-4 and V is TRBV5-4; 7 positions agree with TRBD1. CDR1 is SGHNT and CDR2 is YYREEE in the germline V gene (reference sequence). After removal of 4 bases from V and 2 bases from J, the junction contained 8 bases not matched to a gene. The CDR3 totals 16 residues. Here the CDR3 reads CASSTDPGQTNEKLFF. The CDR3 nucleotides read TGTGCCAGCAGCACAGACCCGGGACAGACTAATGAAAAACTGTTTTTT.

The chain links TRBV7-9 to TRBJ2-2, with a weak D call TRBD1 (6 bases). The germline V gene encodes CDR1 SEHNR and CDR2 FQNEAQ (reference sequence). This CDR3 is 15 amino acids long. V dropped 4 bases and J dropped 0 bases, with 9 bases sitting between them. The CDR3 here is CASSWGTSNTGELFF. CDR3 sequence (DNA): TGTGCCAGCAGCTGGGGGACATCGAACACCGGGGAGCTGTTTTTT.

As concerns this clone: The sample has other DNA sequences that encode this CDR3 too. The chain combines TRBV18 with TRBJ1-1, with 9 positions matching TRBD1. CDR1 KGHSH and CDR2 LQKENI come from the germline V gene. The CDR3 sequence is 15 residues long. V lost 1 base, J lost 1 base, and 1 base stayed unmatched. The CDR3 protein is CASSPQGQGNTEAFF. CDR3 nucleotide sequence: TGTGCCAGCTCACCACAGGGACAGGGGAACACTGAAGCTTTCTTT.

J is TRBJ2-1 and V is TRBV7-2; TRBD2 aligns across 9 bases. The CDR3 is 16 residues long. V lost 6 bases, J lost 7 bases, and 13 bases stayed unmatched. Germline loops: CDR1 SGHTA, CDR2 FQGNSA. The CDR3 sequence: CASSSRGGGAGNEQFF. In DNA, the CDR3 is TGTGCCAGCAGTTCCCGAGGCGGGGGGGCCGGGAATGAGCAGTTCTTC.

The chain links TRBV25-1 to TRBJ2-7; the match to TRBD1 covers 7 bases. The CDR3 has 15 amino acids. Germline V gene sequence: CDR1 MGHDK, CDR2 SYGVNS. Trimming at V came to 3 bases and at J to 4 bases, leaving 9 bases not matched to a gene. In DNA, the CDR3 is TGTGCCAGCAGTGACCGGGTGGCAGGGGGATACGAGCAGTACTTC. Translation: CASSDRVAGGYEQYF.

V usage is TRBV7-9 and J usage is TRBJ2-7; no clear D. Germline lookup yields CDR1 SEHNR and CDR2 FQNEAQ (reference sequence). V lost 3 bases to trimming and J lost 1 base, with 13 bases between them. The CDR3 is made up of 15 amino acids. The CDR3 reads CASSLRPGGSYEQYF. DNA for the CDR3: TGTGCCAGCAGCTTGAGGCCGGGTGGGTCCTACGAGCAGTACTTC.

J is TRBJ2-7 and V is TRBV7-9; D possibly corresponds to TRBD1 (6 bases). The CDR3 covers 14 residues. Germline V lookup: CDR1 SEHNR, CDR2 FQNEAQ (reference sequence). V was shortened by 1 base and J by 3 bases, with 10 bases between the two germline ends. The CDR3 bases are TGTGCCAGCAGCTTAGAAGGCAGGGGCTACGAGCAGTACTTC. Translation: CASSLEGRGYEQYF.

The chain links TRBV6-5 to TRBJ1-2; 7 nucleotides line up with TRBD1. The CDR3 sequence is 14 residues long. The ends lost 2 bases at V and 5 bases at J; junction bases unmatched: 5. Germline V gene sequence: CDR1 MNHEY, CDR2 SVGAGI. The chain's CDR3 is CASSYRDRVYGYTF. CDR3 nucleotides: TGTGCCAGCAGTTACCGTGACAGGGTTTATGGCTACACCTTC.

The rearrangement links TRBV5-4 to TRBJ1-2; D is unclear. Per the germline V gene, CDR1 is SGHNT and CDR2 is YYREEE (reference sequence). This CDR3 is 12 amino acids long. V shed 0 bases and J shed 5 bases, with 5 bases lying between them. The CDR3 is CASSLDTYGYTF. CDR3 DNA sequence: TGTGCCAGCAGCTTGGATACATATGGCTACACCTTC.

The CDR3 here is CASSLQNSPLHF. The CDR3 DNA follows: TGTGCCAGCAGCTTACAAAATTCACCCCTCCACTTT. V usage is TRBV5-4 and J usage is TRBJ1-6; no definite D call. The length of the CDR3 is 12 residues. Germline V CDR1 and CDR2: SGHNT, YYREEE (reference sequence). The V end lost 2 bases, the J end lost 7 bases, and 4 bases lay between the germline ends. The full variable domain, rest sourced from reference TRBV5-4 and TRBJ1-6, is ETGVTQSPTHLIKTRGQQVTLRCSSQSGHNTVSWYQQALGQGPQFIFQYYREEENGRGNFPPRFSGLQFPNYSSELNVNALELDDSALYLCASSLQNSPLHFGNGTRLTVT.

The chain carries TRBV28 and TRBJ1-2; 7 nucleotides match TRBD1. Per germline, CDR1 MDHEN and CDR2 SYDVKM. CDR3 length: 14 amino acids. V lost 8 bases to trimming and J lost 4 bases; unmatched junction nucleotides: 10. CDR3 sequence (DNA): TGTGCCAGCCGGGACAGTATGTATGGCTATGGCTACACCTTC. Translating it yields CASRDSMYGYGYTF.

The V call is TRBV15, the J call TRBJ2-2, with D perhaps TRBD2 (6 bases). Germline V gives CDR1 LNHNV, CDR2 YYDKDF (reference sequence). The CDR3 runs 14 residues. Trimming took off 6 bases at V and 5 bases at J, with 13 bases between the two ends. The CDR3 reads CATSPVRGTGELFF. Written as DNA, the CDR3 is TGTGCCACCAGTCCTGTCCGGGGGACCGGGGAGCTGTTTTTT.

The V call is TRBV6-5, the J call TRBJ2-3, with 9 nucleotides matching TRBD1. CDR1 and CDR2 from the germline V gene are MNHEY and SVGAGI. The V and J ends lost 8 bases and 4 bases, in that order; junction bases with no gene match: 10. CDR3 length: 15 residues. CDR3 protein: CASRPGDRAPDTQYF. DNA of the CDR3: TGTGCCAGCCGCCCCGGGGACAGGGCCCCAGATACGCAGTATTTT.

The chain combines TRBV11-2 with TRBJ2-7; the match to TRBD1 covers 8 bases. V shed 0 bases and J 4 bases; nucleotides not matched to a gene: 14. CDR3 length equals 18 residues. The germline V gene encodes CDR1 SGHAT and CDR2 FQNNGV. CDR3 region: CASSLDLDQDRDGYEQYF. The CDR3 coding sequence is TGTGCCAGCAGCTTAGATCTGGATCAGGACAGGGATGGTTACGAGCAGTACTTC. The full variable domain, with the rest looked up from reference TRBV11-2 and TRBJ2-7, is EAGVAQSPRYKIIEKRQSVAFWCNPISGHATLYWYQQILGQGPKLLIQFQNNGVVDDSQLPKDRFSAERLKGVDSTLKIQPAKLEDSAVYLCASSLDLDQDRDGYEQYFGPGTRLTVT.

The V gene is TRBV5-8, the J gene TRBJ2-7, with a possible D match to TRBD1 (6 bases). Trimming stripped 3 bases from V and 2 bases from J, with 18 bases between. CDR1 and CDR2 (germline): SGHTS, YDEGEE. This CDR3 region has 16 residues. The CDR3 is CASSSRTALNPYEQYF. The CDR3 region has the DNA TGTGCCAGCAGCTCTCGGACAGCTCTCAACCCCTACGAGCAGTACTTC.

This chain connects TRBV6-6 to TRBJ1-4, with TRBD1 matching over 9 bases. The CDR3 consists of 15 residues. The V segment lost 10 bases and the J segment 2 bases; nucleotides outside the gene matches: 8. The germline V gene encodes CDR1 MNHNY and CDR2 SVGAGI (reference sequence). The CDR3 reads CATQTGGLTNEKLFF. For the CDR3, the DNA is TGTGCCACCCAGACAGGGGGACTCACTAATGAAAAACTGTTTTTT.

J is TRBJ2-7 and V is TRBV5-6; a possible D gene is TRBD1 (5 bases). V was trimmed by 2 bases and J by 3 bases, leaving 6 bases between them. There are 12 residues in the CDR3. Germline CDR1 is SGHDT and CDR2 is YYEEEE. CDR3 amino acids: CASSFTGYEQYF. The CDR3 nucleotides are TGTGCCAGCAGCTTTACAGGCTACGAGCAGTACTTC.

The chain couples TRBV7-6 to TRBJ2-2; 7 bases agree with TRBD2. CDR1 and CDR2 from the germline V gene are SGHVS and FNYEAQ. V shed 5 bases and J 6 bases; nucleotides not matched to a gene: 12. The CDR3 is 16 residues long. The CDR3 coding sequence is TGTGCCAGCAGCCAAAGAGCGGGAATTATCTCCGGGGAGCTGTTTTTT. Translating it yields CASSQRAGIISGELFF. Full variable domain (missing parts from reference TRBV7-6 and TRBJ2-2): GAGVSQSPRYKVTKRGQDVALRCDPISGHVSLYWYRQALGQGPEFLTYFNYEAQQDKSGLPNDRFSAERPEGSISTLTIQRTEQRDSAMYRCASSQRAGIISGELFFGEGSRLTVL.

Concerning this clone itself: A junction end diverges from the germline sequence, so it may reflect a read error. The rearrangement links TRBV6-4 to TRBJ1-1, with TRBD1 identical over 11 bases. This CDR3 contains 14 residues. Germline V lookup: CDR1 MRHNA, CDR2 SNTAGT. CDR3: CASSESGQGAEAFF. In DNA, the CDR3 is TGTGCCAGCAGTGAATCAGGACAGGGGGCTGAGGCTTTCTTT.

The V and J genes are TRBV28 and TRBJ2-7; D is unresolved. The V and J ends lost 0 bases and 7 bases respectively, with 16 bases between them. CDR3 length: 15 residues. Germline CDR1 and CDR2: MDHEN and SYDVKM. The chain's CDR3 is CASSLWKAGPREQYF. The CDR3 bases are TGTGCCAGCAGTTTATGGAAGGCAGGCCCCAGGGAGCAGTACTTC.

V usage is TRBV5-1 and J usage is TRBJ1-1; 8 bases are shared with TRBD1. Trimming took 2 bases from V and 2 from J; bases not matched to a gene: 5. Looked up from germline, CDR1 is SGHRS and CDR2 is YFSETQ. This CDR3 has 15 residues. For the CDR3, the DNA is TGCGCCAGCAGCTTACTACAGGGGGGTAACACTGAAGCTTTCTTT. It specifies CASSLLQGGNTEAFF.

The rearrangement uses TRBV15 and TRBJ2-3; D uncertain. The germline V and J ends were trimmed by 3 bases and 0 bases, with 10 bases remaining between them. Per germline, CDR1 LNHNV and CDR2 YYDKDF (reference sequence). This CDR3 is 15 amino acids long. As DNA, the CDR3 is TGTGCCACCAGCAGGGGTCAGACTAGCACAGATACGCAGTATTTT. Amino acids: CATSRGQTSTDTQYF.

The genes are TRBV6-1 and TRBJ2-3; possibly TRBD2 for D (6 bases). Deletions cut 2 bases from V and 5 bases from J, with 11 bases between. This CDR3 spans 14 amino acids. The germline V gene has CDR1 MNHNS and CDR2 SASEGT. The CDR3 coding sequence is TGTGCCAGCAGTGAACTTGGGGGGAGAGATACGCAGTATTTT. Its translation is CASSELGGRDTQYF.

The gene calls are TRBV9 and TRBJ1-4; maybe TRBD1 (6 bases). V was cut by 7 bases and J by 8 bases, with 21 bases left in between. CDR3 length equals 15 residues. Germline CDR1 is SGDLS and CDR2 is YYNGEE. The DNA of the CDR3 is TGTGCCAGCGGATCAGAGGGGGTTGGAAAGGAAAAACTGTTTTTT. Translated, it gives CASGSEGVGKEKLFF.

V is TRBV4-3 and J is TRBJ2-7, with TRBD1 identical over 9 bases. The J segment lost 5 bases and the V segment lost 3 bases, leaving 5 bases of the junction unmatched. Germline CDR1 reads LGHNA; CDR2 reads YSLEER. This CDR3 has 14 amino acids. CDR3 in DNA: TGCGCCAGCAGCCAGGGGGACAGGGTGGACGAGCAGTACTTC. This codes for CASSQGDRVDEQYF.

The genes are TRBV5-1 and TRBJ2-1; tentatively, D is TRBD1 (6 bases). The germline gives CDR1 SGHRS, CDR2 YFSETQ. The CDR3 consists of 13 residues. Trimming stripped 4 bases from V and 9 bases from J, with 14 bases between. For the CDR3, the DNA is TGCGCCAGCAGCAATACAGGGAGCCCTGAGCAGTTCTTC. This translates into CASSNTGSPEQFF.